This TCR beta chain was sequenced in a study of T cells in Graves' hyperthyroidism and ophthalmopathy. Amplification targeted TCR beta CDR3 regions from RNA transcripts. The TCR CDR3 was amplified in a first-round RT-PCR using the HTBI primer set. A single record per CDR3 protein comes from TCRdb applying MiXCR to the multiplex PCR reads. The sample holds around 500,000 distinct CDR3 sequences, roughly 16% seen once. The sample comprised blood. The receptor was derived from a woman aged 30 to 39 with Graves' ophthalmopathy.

CDR3: CSASRRETGNRGAQHF. The CDR3 DNA reads as TGCAGTGCTTCCCGCAGGGAGACAGGGAATAGGGGGGCCCAGCATTTT. The chain has TRBV20-1 and TRBJ1-5; TRBD1 matches at 7 bases. V lost 5 bases to trimming and J lost 11 bases; unmatched junction nucleotides: 21. Germline V lookup: CDR1 DFQATT, CDR2 SNEGSKA (reference sequence). The CDR3 sequence is 16 residues long.